This T cell receptor (beta chain) derives from a study of beta chain features in type 1 diabetes. This clone was seen a handful of times. Since all of the isolated RNA was reverse transcribed, expressed TCRB transcripts were what got sequenced. The assay was immunoSEQ multiplex PCR, and TCRdb's table has in-frame clones only and misses some. The sample records about 410,000 clones, roughly 13% being singletons. Every participating donor gave one draw, a heparinised blood sample averaging about 100 mL. The source material was naive CD4+ T cells from blood. This TCR was sampled from a man aged 30-40 years in good health.

The CDR3 spells CASSQPRGTQYF. CDR3 in DNA: TGTGCCAGCAGCCAACCACGTGGTACGCAGTATTTT. The chain couples TRBV7-2 to TRBJ2-3; D gene uncertain. V was pared by 5 bases and J by 8 bases, with 11 bases between. This CDR3 comprises 12 residues. Germline V gene lookup returns CDR1 SGHTA and CDR2 FQGNSA.